The 15 T cell receptor beta chains reported below all come from one sample, sequenced in a study of blood T cell repertoires in COVID-19. Only in-frame clones appear in the TCRdb table, and some are missing; sequencing was by immunoSEQ multiplex PCR. The sample gives 200,000 to 250,000 clones, about 83% of which show up once; roughly 5.5% is in the top ten. What was sequenced was peripheral blood. Every receptor here comes from a human donor in a cohort sampled during active COVID-19.

CDR3 coding DNA: TGTGCCAGCAGCTTAGGAGTCGGAGGACCTAATGAAAAACTGTTTTTT. Translated: CASSLGVGGPNEKLFF. This rearrangement joins TRBV11-2 to TRBJ1-4; D remains unclear. Trimming pared 1 base from V and 3 bases from J, leaving 12 bases between. CDR3 size: 16 residues. CDR1 is SGHAT, CDR2 FQNNGV, per germline. The full variable domain, rest sourced from reference TRBV11-2 and TRBJ1-4, is EAGVAQSPRYKIIEKRQSVAFWCNPISGHATLYWYQQILGQGPKLLIQFQNNGVVDDSQLPKDRFSAERLKGVDSTLKIQPAKLEDSAVYLCASSLGVGGPNEKLFFGSGTQLSVL.

This chain uses TRBV3-1 (or the pseudogene TRBV3-2) with TRBJ1-1; a weak D match, TRBD1 (6 bases). From germline, CDR1 is LGHDT and CDR2 YNNKEL (reference sequence). Trimming took off 5 bases at V and 0 bases at J, with 16 bases between the two ends. There are 16 residues in the CDR3. The CDR3: CASSSTHRAMNTEAFF. CDR3 in DNA: TGTGCCAGCAGCTCCACTCACAGGGCGATGAACACTGAAGCTTTCTTT.

The CDR3 sequence: CASSPSWTGEEKLFF. CDR3 in DNA: TGTGCCAGCAGCCCGAGTTGGACAGGGGAAGAAAAACTGTTTTTT. The J gene is TRBJ1-4, the V gene TRBV4-2; 9 nucleotides match TRBD1. V lost 4 bases, J lost 8 bases, and 8 bases stayed unmatched. The CDR3 loop spans 15 amino acids. The germline CDR1 and CDR2 sequences are LGHNA and YNFKEQ.

This chain connects TRBV4-1 to TRBJ2-7; 9 nucleotides align to TRBD1. The ends lost 3 bases at V and 4 bases at J; junction bases unmatched: 13. The CDR3 has 17 residues. Germline lookup yields CDR1 MGHRA and CDR2 YSYEKL. The CDR3 sequence is CASSHINTGTGRYEQYF. CDR3 DNA: TGCGCCAGCAGCCATATCAATACCGGGACAGGGAGGTACGAGCAGTACTTC.

J is TRBJ2-3 and V is TRBV21-1; no check of the table's D call, TRBD2, against the DNA was made. TRBV21-1 is annotated as a pseudogene. This CDR3 has 14 residues. CDR3 protein: CASSKAGDTDTQYF. The CDR3 region has the DNA TGTGCCAGCAGCAAAGCGGGAGACACAGATACGCAGTATTTT.

The genes are TRBV27 and TRBJ2-5; 7 nucleotides align to TRBD1. V shed 5 bases, J shed 0 bases, and the junction held 3 bases outside the gene matches. This CDR3 has 14 residues. Germline V gene lookup returns CDR1 MNHEY and CDR2 SMNVEV (reference sequence). As DNA, the CDR3 is TGTGCCAGCAGTCCGACAGGGTACCAAGAGACCCAGTACTTC. This translates into CASSPTGYQETQYF.

The chain carries TRBV5-5 and TRBJ2-2; 12 nucleotides line up with TRBD2. V dropped 4 bases and J dropped 7; count of bases not matched to a gene: 8. CDR1 and CDR2 from the germline V gene are SGHKS and YYEKEE (reference sequence). CDR3 size: 16 residues. CDR3 protein: CASSRSSGRAFGELFF. CDR3 bases: TGTGCCAGCAGCCGTTCTAGCGGGAGGGCCTTCGGGGAGCTGTTTTTT.

This chain joins TRBV2 and TRBJ2-3; perhaps TRBD2 as D (5 bases). The V and J ends lost 6 bases and 2 bases respectively, with 18 bases between them. The CDR3 has 16 amino acids. CDR1 is SNHLY, CDR2 FYNNEI, per germline. The CDR3 protein is CASREGRMRVTDTQYF. DNA of the CDR3: TGTGCCAGCAGAGAGGGTCGGATGCGAGTCACAGATACGCAGTATTTT.

The chain couples TRBV6-5 to TRBJ1-1; 7 bases line up with TRBD1. Germline CDR1 is MNHEY and CDR2 is SVGAGI. The J segment lost 1 base and the V segment lost 5 bases, leaving 1 base of the junction unmatched. The CDR3 covers 13 residues. The CDR3 loop is CASSNRGNTEAFF. For the CDR3, the DNA is TGTGCCAGCAGTAACAGGGGGAACACTGAAGCTTTCTTT.

This clone has a single count. The rearrangement uses TRBV3-1 (or the pseudogene TRBV3-2) and TRBJ2-5; no definite D call. The CDR3 runs to 15 residues. Germline V gene data show CDR1 as LGHDT and CDR2 as YNNKEL (reference sequence). V lost 0 bases and J lost 5, with 13 bases in between. The CDR3 bases are TGTGCCAGCAGCCAAGATGGAACCCTCGGGGAGACCCAGTACTTC. This codes for CASSQDGTLGETQYF.

This sequence joins TRBV19 and TRBJ1-2, with 7 bases that match TRBD1. Germline V CDR1 and CDR2: LNHDA, SQIVND (reference sequence). This CDR3 has 14 residues. Trimming took 6 bases from V and 2 from J; bases not matched to a gene: 6. CDR3 DNA sequence: TGTGCCAGTAGCCTCCGGGACAGCAACTATGGCTACACCTTC. It translates to CASSLRDSNYGYTF.

This clone was seen once. The chain employs TRBV5-5 and TRBJ1-5; the D is unclear. The V gene's germline CDR1 is SGHKS and CDR2 YYEKEE (reference sequence). The CDR3 is made up of 14 amino acids. V was shortened by 2 bases and J by 2 bases, with 8 bases between the two germline ends. In DNA, the CDR3 is TGTGCCAGCAGCTTATATCAGGGCAATCAGCCCCAGCATTTT. Encoded protein: CASSLYQGNQPQHF.

This chain uses TRBV4-1 with TRBJ2-4; TRBD2 agrees at 14 bases. Germline lookup yields CDR1 MGHRA and CDR2 YSYEKL. This CDR3 spans 19 amino acids. V dropped 2 bases and J dropped 2; count of bases not matched to a gene: 8. DNA for the CDR3: TGCGCCAGCAGCCAAATCCCCTGGACTAGCGGGAGGACCAAAAACATTCAGTACTTC. It codes for CASSQIPWTSGRTKNIQYF.

The chain uses TRBV28 and TRBJ2-2, with TRBD1 identical over 7 bases. The J segment lost 3 bases and the V segment lost 10 bases, leaving 14 bases of the junction unmatched. Per germline, CDR1 MDHEN and CDR2 SYDVKM. CDR3 length: 16 residues. The CDR3 DNA reads as TGTGCCACCAACAAGGGGACAGTAACCTACACCGGGGAGCTGTTTTTT. This translates into CATNKGTVTYTGELFF.

This sequence joins TRBV24-1 and TRBJ2-3; TRBD1 matches 7 bases. This CDR3 has 15 residues. CDR1 is KGHDR, CDR2 SFDVKD, per germline. V shed 11 bases and J 0 bases; nucleotides not matched to a gene: 10. The CDR3 coding sequence is TGTGCCAATGCCGGGACAGCTTCTAGCACAGATACGCAGTATTTT. This gives the protein CANAGTASSTDTQYF.